This TCR beta chain was captured in a study of post-analysis software for immune sequencing data. Study results and caveats: Elevated frequency relative to controls characterized several TRBV segments in patients, TRBV5-6, TRBV5-1 and TRBV20-1 among them.

This CDR3 has 14 residues. Trimming took off 2 bases at V and 0 bases at J, with 8 bases between the two ends. Germline values: CDR1 MDHEN, CDR2 SYDVKM. Turning to this clonotype: What it binds is unknown.

cDNA libraries for TCR beta contained unique molecular identifiers. TCRdb processed the PCR reads anew with MiXCR; each CDR3 protein has one entry. The sample comprises about 460,000 distinct CDR3 sequences, around 40% of which are singletons, and 9% to 14% rests with the top ten. The sequenced sample consisted of blood. The rearrangement uses TRBV28 and TRBJ2-7; unclear D gene. This clonotype originated in a girl aged 10-17 years with multiple sclerosis. The CDR3 here is CASSLPIGSYEQYF. In DNA, the CDR3 is TGTGCCAGCAGTTTACCCATCGGCTCCTACGAGCAGTACTTC.